This T cell receptor (beta chain) was obtained from a study of blood T cell repertoires in COVID-19. Overall study: Both acute and convalescent COVID-19 samples were obtained from the United States, Italy and Spain. In each case, the material was cDNA or gDNA derived from T cells, B-cell-depleted T cells, or PBMCs.

In the authors' workflow: The authors estimated nucleated cell counts from reference gene primer amplification. Repertoires were generated with immunoSEQ multiplex PCR, while TCRdb's copy carries only in-frame clones and drops some. That table gives V, J and clone size, and the DNA gave D and trimming. Of 220,000 or so clones in the sample, approximately 84% were seen once. This clone appeared once. The CDR3 runs 15 residues. The V segment lost 5 bases and the J segment 3 bases; nucleotides outside the gene matches: 8. Germline V CDR1 and CDR2: MDHEN, SYDVKM. Sequencing was done on a sample of peripheral blood. The chain recombines TRBV28 with TRBJ2-7, with TRBD1 identical over 9 bases. This clonotype originated in a man aged 50 to 60 who had recovered from COVID-19. The CDR3 region has the DNA TGTGCCAGCAGTGCGACAGGGGGTCTTTACTACGAGCAGTACTTC. Protein product: CASSATGGLYYEQYF.